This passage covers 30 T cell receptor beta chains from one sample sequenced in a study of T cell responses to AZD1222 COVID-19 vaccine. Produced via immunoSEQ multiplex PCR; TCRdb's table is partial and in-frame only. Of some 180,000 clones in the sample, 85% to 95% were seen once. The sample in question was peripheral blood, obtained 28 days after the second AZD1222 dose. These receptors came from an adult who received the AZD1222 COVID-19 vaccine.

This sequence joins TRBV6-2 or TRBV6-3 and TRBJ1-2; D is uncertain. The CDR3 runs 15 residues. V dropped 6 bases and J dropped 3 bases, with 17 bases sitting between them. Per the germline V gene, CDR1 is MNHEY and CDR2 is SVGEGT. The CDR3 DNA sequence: TGTGCCAGCAGCCATATTGCGGTATCCGACTATGGCTACACCTTC. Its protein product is CASSHIAVSDYGYTF.

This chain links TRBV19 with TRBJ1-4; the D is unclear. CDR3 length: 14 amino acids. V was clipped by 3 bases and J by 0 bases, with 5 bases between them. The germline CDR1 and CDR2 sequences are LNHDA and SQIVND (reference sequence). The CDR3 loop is CASSIPATNEKLFF. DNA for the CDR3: TGTGCCAGTAGTATCCCAGCAACTAATGAAAAACTGTTTTTT.

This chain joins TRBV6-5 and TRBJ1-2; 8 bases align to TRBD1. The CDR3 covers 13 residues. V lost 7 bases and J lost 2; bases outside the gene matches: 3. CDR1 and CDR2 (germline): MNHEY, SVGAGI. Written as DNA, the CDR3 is TGTGCCAGCACCGACAGGGGCAACTATGGCTACACCTTC. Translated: CASTDRGNYGYTF.

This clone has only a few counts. The CDR3 DNA reads as TGCAGCGTTGAAGATCGCGCAACCTCTAACTATGGCTACACCTTC. Amino acid sequence: CSVEDRATSNYGYTF. The rearrangement links TRBV29-1 to TRBJ1-2; D uncertain. The CDR3 loop spans 15 amino acids. Trimming cost V 0 bases and J 0 bases, with 11 bases left between them. Germline-derived CDR1 and CDR2 are SQVTM and ANQGSEA.

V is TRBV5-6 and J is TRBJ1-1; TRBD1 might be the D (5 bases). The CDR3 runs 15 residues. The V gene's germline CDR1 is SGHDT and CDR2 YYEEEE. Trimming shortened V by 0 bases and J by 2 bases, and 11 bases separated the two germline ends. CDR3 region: CASSLGQLFNTEAFF. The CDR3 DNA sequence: TGTGCCAGCAGCTTGGGACAGCTATTTAACACTGAAGCTTTCTTT. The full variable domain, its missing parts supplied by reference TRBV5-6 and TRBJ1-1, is DAGVTQSPTHLIKTRGQQVTLRCSPKSGHDTVSWYQQALGQGPQFIFQYYEEEERQRGNFPDRFSGHQFPNYSSELNVNALLLGDSALYLCASSLGQLFNTEAFFGQGTRLTVV.

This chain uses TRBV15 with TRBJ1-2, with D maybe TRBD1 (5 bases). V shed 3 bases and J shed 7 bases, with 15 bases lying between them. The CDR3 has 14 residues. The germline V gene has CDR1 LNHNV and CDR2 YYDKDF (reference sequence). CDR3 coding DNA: TGTGCCACCAGCAGGGGTCGGGGGGAGGCTGGCTACACCTTC. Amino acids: CATSRGRGEAGYTF.

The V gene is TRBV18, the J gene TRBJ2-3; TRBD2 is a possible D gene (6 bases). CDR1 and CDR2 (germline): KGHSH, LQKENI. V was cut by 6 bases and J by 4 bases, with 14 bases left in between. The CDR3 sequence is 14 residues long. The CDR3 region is CASSFPGGSDTQYF. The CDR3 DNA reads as TGTGCCAGCTCCTTTCCTGGGGGGTCAGATACGCAGTATTTT.

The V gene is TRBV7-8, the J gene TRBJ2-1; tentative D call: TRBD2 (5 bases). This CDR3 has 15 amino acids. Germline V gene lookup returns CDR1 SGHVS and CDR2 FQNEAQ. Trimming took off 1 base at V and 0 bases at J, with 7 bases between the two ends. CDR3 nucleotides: TGTGCCAGCAGCTTAGGAGGGCGCTCCTACAATGAGCAGTTCTTC. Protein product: CASSLGGRSYNEQFF.

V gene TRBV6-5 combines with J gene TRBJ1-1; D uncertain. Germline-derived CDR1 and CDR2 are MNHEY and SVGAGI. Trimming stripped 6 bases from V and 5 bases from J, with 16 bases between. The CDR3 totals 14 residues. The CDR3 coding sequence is TGTGCCAGCAGAGGAGGGAGAGTCGGAACTGAAGCTTTCTTT. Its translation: CASRGGRVGTEAFF.

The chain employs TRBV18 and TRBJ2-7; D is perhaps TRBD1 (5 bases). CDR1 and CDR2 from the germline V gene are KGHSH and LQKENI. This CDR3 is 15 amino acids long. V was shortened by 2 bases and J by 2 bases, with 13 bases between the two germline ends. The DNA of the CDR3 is TGTGCCAGCTCACCAACCCTCCAGGGCCCCTACGAGCAGTACTTC. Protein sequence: CASSPTLQGPYEQYF.

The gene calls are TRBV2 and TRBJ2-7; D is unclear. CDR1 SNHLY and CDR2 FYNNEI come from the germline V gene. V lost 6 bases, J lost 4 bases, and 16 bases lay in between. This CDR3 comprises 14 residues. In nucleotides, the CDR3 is TGTGCCAGCAGACCGGCGGAGCTACCTTACGAGCAGTACTTC. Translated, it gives CASRPAELPYEQYF.

The CDR3 sequence: CASSSSGGFTDTQYF. CDR3 nucleotide sequence: TGTGCCAGCAGCTCGTCGGGAGGCTTCACAGATACGCAGTATTTT. J is TRBJ2-3 and V is TRBV5-6; 7 nucleotides match TRBD2. This CDR3 has 15 amino acids. Germline V CDR1 and CDR2: SGHDT, YYEEEE. V was clipped by 3 bases and J by 2 bases; unmatched bases: 6. Full variable domain (remainder filled in from reference TRBV5-6 and TRBJ2-3): DAGVTQSPTHLIKTRGQQVTLRCSPKSGHDTVSWYQQALGQGPQFIFQYYEEEERQRGNFPDRFSGHQFPNYSSELNVNALLLGDSALYLCASSSSGGFTDTQYFGPGTRLTVL.

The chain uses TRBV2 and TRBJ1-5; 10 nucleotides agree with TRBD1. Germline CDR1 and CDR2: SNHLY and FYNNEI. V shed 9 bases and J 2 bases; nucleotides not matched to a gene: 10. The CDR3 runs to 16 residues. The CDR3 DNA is TGTGCCAGTAGACAGGGGGCCTCATGGGGCAATCAGCCCCAGCATTTT. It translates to CASRQGASWGNQPQHF. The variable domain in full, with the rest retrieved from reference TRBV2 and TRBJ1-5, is EPEVTQTPSHQVTQMGQEVILRCVPISNHLYFYWYRQILGQKVEFLVSFYNNEISEKSEIFDDQFSVERPDGSNFTLKIRSTKLEDSAMYFCASRQGASWGNQPQHFGDGTRLSIL.

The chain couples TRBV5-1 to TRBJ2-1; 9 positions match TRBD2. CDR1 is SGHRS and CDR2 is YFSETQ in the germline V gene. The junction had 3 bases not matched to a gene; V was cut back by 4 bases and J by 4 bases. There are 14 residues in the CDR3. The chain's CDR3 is CASSTGLAYNEQFF. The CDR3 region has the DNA TGCGCCAGCAGCACGGGACTAGCATACAATGAGCAGTTCTTC.

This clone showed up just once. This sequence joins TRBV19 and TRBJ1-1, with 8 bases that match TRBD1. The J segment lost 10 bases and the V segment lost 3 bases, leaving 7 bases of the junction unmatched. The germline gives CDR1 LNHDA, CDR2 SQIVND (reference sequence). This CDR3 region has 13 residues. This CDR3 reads CASSIGTGGVAFF. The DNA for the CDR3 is TGTGCCAGTAGTATCGGAACAGGGGGTGTAGCTTTCTTT.

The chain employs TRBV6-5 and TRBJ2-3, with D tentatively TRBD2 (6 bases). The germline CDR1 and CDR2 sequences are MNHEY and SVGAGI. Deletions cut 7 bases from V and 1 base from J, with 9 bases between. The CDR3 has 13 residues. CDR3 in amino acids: CASTEGGTDTQYF. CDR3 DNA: TGTGCCAGCACGGAGGGCGGCACAGATACGCAGTATTTT.

CDR3 sequence reads: CASSLAGADTQYF. The CDR3 DNA is TGTGCCAGCAGCTTAGCCGGGGCAGATACGCAGTATTTT. The rearrangement uses TRBV7-9 and TRBJ2-3, with D perhaps matching TRBD2 (5 bases). V lost 0 bases to trimming and J lost 4 bases, with 5 bases between them. The CDR3 is 13 residues long. Germline CDR1 is SEHNR and CDR2 is FQNEAQ (reference sequence).

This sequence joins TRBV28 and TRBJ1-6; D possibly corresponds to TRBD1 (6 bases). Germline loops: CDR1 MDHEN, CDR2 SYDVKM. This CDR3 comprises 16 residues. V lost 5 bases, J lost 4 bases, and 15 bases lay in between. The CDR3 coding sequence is TGTGCCAGCAGTAACACCGACAGGAAGTATAATTCACCCCTCCACTTT. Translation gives CASSNTDRKYNSPLHF.

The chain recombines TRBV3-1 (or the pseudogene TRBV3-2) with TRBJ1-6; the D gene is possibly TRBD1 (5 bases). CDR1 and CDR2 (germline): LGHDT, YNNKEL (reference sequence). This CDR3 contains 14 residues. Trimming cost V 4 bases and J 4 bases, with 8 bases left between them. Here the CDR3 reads CASSPTVYNSPLHF. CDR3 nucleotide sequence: TGTGCCAGCAGCCCGACAGTTTATAATTCACCCCTCCACTTT.

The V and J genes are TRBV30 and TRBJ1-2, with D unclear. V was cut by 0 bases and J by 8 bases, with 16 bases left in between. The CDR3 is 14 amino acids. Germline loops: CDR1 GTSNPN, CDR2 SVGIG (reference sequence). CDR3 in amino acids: CAWSVGPVVWGYTF. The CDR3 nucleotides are TGTGCCTGGAGTGTGGGCCCGGTCGTTTGGGGCTACACCTTC.

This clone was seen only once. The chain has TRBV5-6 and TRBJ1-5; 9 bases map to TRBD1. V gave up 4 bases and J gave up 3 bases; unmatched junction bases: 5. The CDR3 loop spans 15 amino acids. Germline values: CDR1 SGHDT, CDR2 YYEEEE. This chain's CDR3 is CASSRRDRDNQPQHF. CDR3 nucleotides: TGTGCCAGCAGCCGCCGGGACAGGGACAATCAGCCCCAGCATTTT. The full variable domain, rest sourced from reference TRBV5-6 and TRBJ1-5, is DAGVTQSPTHLIKTRGQQVTLRCSPKSGHDTVSWYQQALGQGPQFIFQYYEEEERQRGNFPDRFSGHQFPNYSSELNVNALLLGDSALYLCASSRRDRDNQPQHFGDGTRLSIL.

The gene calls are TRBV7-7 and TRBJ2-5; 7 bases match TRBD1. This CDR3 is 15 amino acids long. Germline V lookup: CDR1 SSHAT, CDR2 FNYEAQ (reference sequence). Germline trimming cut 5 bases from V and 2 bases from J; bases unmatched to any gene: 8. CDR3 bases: TGTGCCAGCAGCCCCCCCGAGACAGGGCAAGAGACCCAGTACTTC. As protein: CASSPPETGQETQYF.

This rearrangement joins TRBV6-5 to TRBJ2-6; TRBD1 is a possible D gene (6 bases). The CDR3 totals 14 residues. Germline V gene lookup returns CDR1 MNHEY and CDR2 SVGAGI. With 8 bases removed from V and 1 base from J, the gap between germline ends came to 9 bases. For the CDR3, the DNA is TGTGCCAGCCTAAGGGGGTCTGGGGCCAACGTCCTGACTTTC. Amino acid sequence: CASLRGSGANVLTF.

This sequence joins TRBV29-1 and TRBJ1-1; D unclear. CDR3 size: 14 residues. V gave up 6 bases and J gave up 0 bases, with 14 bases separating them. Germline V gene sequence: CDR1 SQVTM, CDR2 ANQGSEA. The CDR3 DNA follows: TGCAGCGTAAGACTAAAGGGCGTGAACACTGAAGCTTTCTTT. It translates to CSVRLKGVNTEAFF.

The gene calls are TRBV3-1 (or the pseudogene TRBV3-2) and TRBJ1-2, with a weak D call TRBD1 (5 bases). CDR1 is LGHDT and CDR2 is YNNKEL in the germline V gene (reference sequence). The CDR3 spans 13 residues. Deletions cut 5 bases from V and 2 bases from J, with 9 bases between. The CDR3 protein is CASSWGRNYGYTF. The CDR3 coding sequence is TGTGCCAGCAGCTGGGGACGGAACTATGGCTACACCTTC.

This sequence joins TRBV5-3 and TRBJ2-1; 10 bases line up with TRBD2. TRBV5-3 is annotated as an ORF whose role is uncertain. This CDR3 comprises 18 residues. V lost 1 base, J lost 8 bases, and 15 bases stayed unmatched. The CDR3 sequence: CARSLITSGVFGGDEQFF. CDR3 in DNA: TGTGCCAGAAGCTTGATAACTAGCGGGGTCTTTGGCGGGGATGAGCAGTTCTTC.

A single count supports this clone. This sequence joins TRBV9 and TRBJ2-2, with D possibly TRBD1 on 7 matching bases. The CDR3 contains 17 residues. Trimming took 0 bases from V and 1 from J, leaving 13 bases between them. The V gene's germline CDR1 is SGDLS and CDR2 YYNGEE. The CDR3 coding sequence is TGTGCCAGCAGCGTAGCTGCCCAGGGGGGGAACACCGGGGAGCTGTTTTTT. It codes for CASSVAAQGGNTGELFF. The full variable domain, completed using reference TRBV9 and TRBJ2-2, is DSGVTQTPKHLITATGQRVTLRCSPRSGDLSVYWYQQSLDQGLQFLIQYYNGEERAKGNILERFSAQQFPDLHSELNLSSLELGDSALYFCASSVAAQGGNTGELFFGEGSRLTVL.

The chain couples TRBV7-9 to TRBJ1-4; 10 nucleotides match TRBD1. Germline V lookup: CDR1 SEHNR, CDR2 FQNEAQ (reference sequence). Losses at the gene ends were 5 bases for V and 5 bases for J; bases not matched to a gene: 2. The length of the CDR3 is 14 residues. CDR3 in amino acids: CASSPDRGNEKLFF. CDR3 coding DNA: TGTGCCAGCAGCCCGGACAGGGGGAATGAAAAACTGTTTTTT.

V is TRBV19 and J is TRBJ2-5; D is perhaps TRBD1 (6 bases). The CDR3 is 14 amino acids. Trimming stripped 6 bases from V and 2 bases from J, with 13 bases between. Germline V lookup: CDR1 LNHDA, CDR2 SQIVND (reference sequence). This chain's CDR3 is CASRTGTGQETQYF. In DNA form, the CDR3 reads TGTGCCAGTAGAACCGGAACAGGGCAAGAGACCCAGTACTTC.

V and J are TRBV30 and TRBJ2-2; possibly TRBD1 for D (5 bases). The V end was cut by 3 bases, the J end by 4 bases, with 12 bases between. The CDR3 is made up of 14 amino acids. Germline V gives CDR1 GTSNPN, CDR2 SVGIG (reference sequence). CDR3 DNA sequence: TGTGCCTGGAGCACAGGACACGGCACCGGGGAGCTGTTTTTT. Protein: CAWSTGHGTGELFF. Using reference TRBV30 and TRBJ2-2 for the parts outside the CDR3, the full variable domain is SQTIHQWPATLVQPVGSPLSLECTVEGTSNPNLYWYRQAAGRGLQLLFYSVGIGQISSEVPQNLSASRPQDRQFILSSKKLLLSDSGFYLCAWSTGHGTGELFFGEGSRLTVL.